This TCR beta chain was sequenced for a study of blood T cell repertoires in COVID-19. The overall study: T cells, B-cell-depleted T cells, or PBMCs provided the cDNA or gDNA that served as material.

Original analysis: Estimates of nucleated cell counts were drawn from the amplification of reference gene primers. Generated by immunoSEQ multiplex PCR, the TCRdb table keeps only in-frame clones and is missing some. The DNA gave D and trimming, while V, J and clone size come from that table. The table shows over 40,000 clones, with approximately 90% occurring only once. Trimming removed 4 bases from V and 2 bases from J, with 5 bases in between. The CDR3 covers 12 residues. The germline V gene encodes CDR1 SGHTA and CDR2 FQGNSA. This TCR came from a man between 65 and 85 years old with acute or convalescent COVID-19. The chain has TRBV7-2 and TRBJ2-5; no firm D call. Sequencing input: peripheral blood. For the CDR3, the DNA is TGTGCCAGCAGCTCAATTCAAGAGACCCAGTACTTC. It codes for CASSSIQETQYF.